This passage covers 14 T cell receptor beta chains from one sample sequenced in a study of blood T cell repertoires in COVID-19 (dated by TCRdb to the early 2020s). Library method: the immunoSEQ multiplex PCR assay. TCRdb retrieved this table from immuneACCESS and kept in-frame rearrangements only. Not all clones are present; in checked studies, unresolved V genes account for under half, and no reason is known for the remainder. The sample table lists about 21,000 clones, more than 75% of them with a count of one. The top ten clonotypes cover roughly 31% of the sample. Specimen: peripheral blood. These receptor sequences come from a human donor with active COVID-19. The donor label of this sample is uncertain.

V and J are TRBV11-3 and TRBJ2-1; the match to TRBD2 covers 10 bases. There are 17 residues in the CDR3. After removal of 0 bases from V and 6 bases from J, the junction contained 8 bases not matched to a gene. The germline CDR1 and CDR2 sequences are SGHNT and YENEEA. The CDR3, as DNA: TGTGCCAGCAGCTTAGATCACGCTAGCGGGAGCCCCAATGAGCAGTTCTTC. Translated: CASSLDHASGSPNEQFF.

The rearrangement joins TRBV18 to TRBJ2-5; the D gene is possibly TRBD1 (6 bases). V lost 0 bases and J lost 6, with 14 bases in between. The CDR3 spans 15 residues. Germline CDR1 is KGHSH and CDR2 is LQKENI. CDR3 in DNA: TGTGCCAGCTCACCACCCGCGGGCACAGGGAAGACCCAGTACTTC. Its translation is CASSPPAGTGKTQYF.

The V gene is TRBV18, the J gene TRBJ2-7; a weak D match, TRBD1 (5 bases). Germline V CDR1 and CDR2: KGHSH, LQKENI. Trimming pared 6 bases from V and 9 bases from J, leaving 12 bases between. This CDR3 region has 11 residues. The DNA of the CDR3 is TGTGCCAGCTCGGACACAGAAAGGCAGTACTTC. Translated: CASSDTERQYF.

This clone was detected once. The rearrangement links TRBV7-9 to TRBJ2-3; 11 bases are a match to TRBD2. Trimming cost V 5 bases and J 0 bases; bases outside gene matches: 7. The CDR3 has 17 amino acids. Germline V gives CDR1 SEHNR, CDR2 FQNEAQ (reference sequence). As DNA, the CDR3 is TGTGCCAGCAGCCCGGGGACTAGCGGCCTAAGCACAGATACGCAGTATTTT. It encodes CASSPGTSGLSTDTQYF.

CDR3 loop: CATPQTYEQYF. The CDR3 nucleotides are TGTGCCACCCCACAAACCTACGAGCAGTACTTC. The chain has TRBV6-5 and TRBJ2-7; D unclear. There are 11 residues in the CDR3. Germline-derived CDR1 and CDR2 are MNHEY and SVGAGI. Trimming left V 10 bases short and J 2 bases short, with 9 bases between.

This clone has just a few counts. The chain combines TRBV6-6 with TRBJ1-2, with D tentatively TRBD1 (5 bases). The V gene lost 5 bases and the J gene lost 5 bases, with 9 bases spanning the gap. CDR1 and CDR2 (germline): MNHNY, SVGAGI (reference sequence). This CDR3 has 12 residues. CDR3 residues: CASSPGIYGYTF. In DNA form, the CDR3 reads TGTGCCAGCAGTCCAGGGATTTATGGCTACACCTTC.

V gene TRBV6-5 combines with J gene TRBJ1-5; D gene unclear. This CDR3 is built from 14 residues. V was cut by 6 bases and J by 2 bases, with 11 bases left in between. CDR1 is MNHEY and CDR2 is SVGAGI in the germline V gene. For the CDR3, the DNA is TGTGCCAGCAGAAGTGCGGTCGGCAATCAGCCCCAGCATTTT. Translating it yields CASRSAVGNQPQHF.

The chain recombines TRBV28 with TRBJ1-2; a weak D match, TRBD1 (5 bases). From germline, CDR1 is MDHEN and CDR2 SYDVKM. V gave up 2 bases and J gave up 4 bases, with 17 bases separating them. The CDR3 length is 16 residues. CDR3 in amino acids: CASSLTSGDFGYGYTF. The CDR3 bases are TGTGCCAGCAGTTTAACTTCGGGGGATTTCGGCTATGGCTACACCTTC.

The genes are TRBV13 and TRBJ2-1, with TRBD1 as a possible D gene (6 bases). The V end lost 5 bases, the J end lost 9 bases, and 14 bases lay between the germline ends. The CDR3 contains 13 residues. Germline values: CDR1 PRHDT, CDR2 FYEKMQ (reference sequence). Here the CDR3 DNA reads TGTGCCAGCAGCCCCTTCCTAGGGGGTGAGCAGTTCTTC. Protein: CASSPFLGGEQFF.

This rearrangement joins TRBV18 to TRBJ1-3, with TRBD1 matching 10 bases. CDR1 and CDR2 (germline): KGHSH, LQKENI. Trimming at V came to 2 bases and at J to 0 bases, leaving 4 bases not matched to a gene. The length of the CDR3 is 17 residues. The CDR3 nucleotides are TGTGCCAGCTCACCAGGGACAGGGGAGAGCTCTGGAAACACCATATATTTT. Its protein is CASSPGTGESSGNTIYF. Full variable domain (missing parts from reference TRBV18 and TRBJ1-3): NAGVMQNPRHLVRRRGQEARLRCSPMKGHSHVYWYRQLPEEGLKFMVYLQKENIIDESGMPKERFSAEFPKEGPSILRIQQVVRGDSAAYFCASSPGTGESSGNTIYFGEGSWLTVV.

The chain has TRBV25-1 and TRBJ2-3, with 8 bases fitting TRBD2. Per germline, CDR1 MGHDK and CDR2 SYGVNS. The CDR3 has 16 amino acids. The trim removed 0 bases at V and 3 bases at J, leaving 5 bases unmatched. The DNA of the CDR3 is TGTGCCAGCAGTGAATATATTCGGGGGGGGACAGATACGCAGTATTTT. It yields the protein CASSEYIRGGTDTQYF.

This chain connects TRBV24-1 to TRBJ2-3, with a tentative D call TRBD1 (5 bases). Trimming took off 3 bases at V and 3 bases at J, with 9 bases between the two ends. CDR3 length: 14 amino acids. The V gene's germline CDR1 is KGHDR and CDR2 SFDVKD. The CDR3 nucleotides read TGTGCCACCAGTGATCCAGACAGAACAGATACGCAGTATTTT. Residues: CATSDPDRTDTQYF.

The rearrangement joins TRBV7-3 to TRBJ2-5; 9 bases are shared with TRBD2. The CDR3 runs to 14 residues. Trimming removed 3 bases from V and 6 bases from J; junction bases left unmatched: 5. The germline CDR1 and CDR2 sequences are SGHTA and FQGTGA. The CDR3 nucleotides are TGTGCCAGCAGCTTTAGCGGGAGTACCAAGACCCAGTACTTC. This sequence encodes CASSFSGSTKTQYF.

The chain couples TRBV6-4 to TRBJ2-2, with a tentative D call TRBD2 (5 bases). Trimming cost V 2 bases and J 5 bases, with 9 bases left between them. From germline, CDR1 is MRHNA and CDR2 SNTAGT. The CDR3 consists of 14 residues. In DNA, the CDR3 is TGTGCCAGCAGTGACGAGGGTTGGACCGGGGAGCTGTTTTTT. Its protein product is CASSDEGWTGELFF.